The 25 T cell receptor beta chains in this list originate from one sample, sequenced in a study of blood T cell repertoires in COVID-19. Libraries were prepared by immunoSEQ multiplex PCR; TCRdb keeps only in-frame clonotypes and omits some of them. The table shows some 99,000 clones, with 80% to 90% occurring only once. Sequencing was done on a sample of peripheral blood. The receptors shown here come from a human donor with COVID-19, enrolled during active disease. The donor label of this sample is uncertain.

The chain employs TRBV18 and TRBJ1-2; 8 bases align to TRBD1. Germline V lookup: CDR1 KGHSH, CDR2 LQKENI. V trimming: 10 bases; J trimming: 3 bases; junction bases outside the gene matches: 7. The CDR3 runs to 13 residues. The CDR3 protein is CATSPDRDYGYTF. DNA for the CDR3: TGTGCCACTTCCCCGGACAGGGACTATGGCTACACCTTC.

This clone was detected only a few times. This sample includes further DNA sequences coding for the same CDR3. J is TRBJ2-5 and V is TRBV5-1; tentative D call: TRBD2 (5 bases). The CDR3 length is 15 residues. The V end lost 0 bases, the J end lost 2 bases, and 11 bases lay between the germline ends. Germline V gives CDR1 SGHRS, CDR2 YFSETQ. CDR3 loop: CASSLVASRQETQYF. DNA for the CDR3: TGCGCCAGCAGCTTGGTGGCTAGCCGGCAAGAGACCCAGTACTTC.

This chain links TRBV21-1 with TRBJ1-1; the table's D call of TRBD1 was not tested on the DNA. TRBV21-1 is given as a pseudogene. This CDR3 comprises 13 residues. As DNA, the CDR3 is TGTGCCAGCAGCAGCAACAGGGGGGCTGAAGCTTTCTTT. Protein: CASSSNRGAEAFF.

The chain has TRBV7-9 and TRBJ2-7; D may be TRBD1 (8 bases). The CDR3 is 14 residues long. CDR1 SEHNR and CDR2 FQNEAQ come from the germline V gene (reference sequence). Trimming cost V 4 bases and J 4 bases, with 14 bases left between them. The CDR3 reads CASSSGQGGYEQYF. The CDR3 DNA is TGTGCCAGCAGCTCCGGACAGGGAGGGTACGAGCAGTACTTC.

This chain links TRBV5-1 with TRBJ2-7; the match to TRBD2 covers 11 bases. CDR1 and CDR2 (germline): SGHRS, YFSETQ. There are 14 residues in the CDR3. Trimming removed 5 bases from V and 6 bases from J; junction bases left unmatched: 7. The CDR3 loop reads CASRYGTSGAEQYF. The DNA of the CDR3 is TGCGCCAGCAGATACGGGACTAGCGGAGCCGAGCAGTACTTC.

V usage is TRBV6-7 and J usage is TRBJ1-4, with TRBD1 matching over 10 bases. TRBV6-7 is labeled an ORF, and its function is uncertain. CDR3 size: 14 residues. V lost 5 bases, J lost 8 bases, and 5 bases stayed unmatched. CDR3 sequence reads: CASSQTGGVEKLFF. The CDR3 DNA reads TGTGCCAGCAGTCAGACAGGGGGCGTCGAAAAACTGTTTTTT.

This sequence joins TRBV7-3 and TRBJ2-2; 8 bases are a match to TRBD1. Germline V gives CDR1 SGHTA, CDR2 FQGTGA. The CDR3 totals 16 residues. V lost 10 bases to trimming and J lost 0 bases; unmatched junction nucleotides: 10. The CDR3 here is CATAKGQGPNTGELFF. CDR3 DNA sequence: TGTGCCACCGCGAAAGGACAGGGCCCGAACACCGGGGAGCTGTTTTTT.

Here the CDR3 reads CASNNLRDSPLHF. The CDR3 DNA follows: TGTGCCAGCAACAACCTCAGGGATTCACCCCTCCACTTT. V usage is TRBV6-5 and J usage is TRBJ1-6; perhaps TRBD1 as D (5 bases). V was clipped by 7 bases and J by 8 bases, with 12 bases between them. Germline CDR1 and CDR2: MNHEY and SVGAGI. CDR3 length: 13 amino acids.

This chain connects TRBV7-3 to TRBJ2-2, with D tentatively TRBD2 (5 bases). CDR3 length equals 12 residues. Germline CDR1 and CDR2: SGHTA and FQGTGA. Trimming left V 6 bases short and J 7 bases short, with 9 bases between. CDR3 amino acids: CASSLSDGELFF. The CDR3 DNA reads as TGTGCCAGCAGTCTTAGCGACGGGGAGCTGTTTTTT.

The gene calls are TRBV7-9 and TRBJ1-1; 7 positions match TRBD1. V was pared by 5 bases and J by 0 bases, with 9 bases of the junction left unmatched. The germline V gene encodes CDR1 SEHNR and CDR2 FQNEAQ (reference sequence). CDR3 length: 16 amino acids. CDR3 DNA sequence: TGTGCCAGCAGCCGTTCGGGACAGCCCATGAACACTGAAGCTTTCTTT. It specifies CASSRSGQPMNTEAFF.

The chain employs TRBV4-2 and TRBJ1-3, with D perhaps TRBD1 (5 bases). Germline CDR1 reads LGHNA; CDR2 reads YNFKEQ. The ends were cut back, 3 bases at V and 3 bases at J, with 21 bases in the middle. CDR3 length equals 18 residues. CDR3 in amino acids: CASSHQRERGKDGNTIYF. The CDR3, as DNA: TGTGCCAGCAGCCACCAAAGGGAAAGGGGTAAAGATGGAAACACCATATATTTT.

DNA for the CDR3: TGTGCCAGCAGCGCCCAGGGCCCGAACACCGGGGAGCTGTTTTTT. Translation gives CASSAQGPNTGELFF. This rearrangement joins TRBV7-3 to TRBJ2-2, with D maybe TRBD1 (5 bases). Germline CDR1 and CDR2: SGHTA and FQGTGA. V lost 5 bases to trimming and J lost 0 bases, with 10 bases between them. CDR3 length: 15 amino acids. The full variable domain, its missing parts supplied by reference TRBV7-3 and TRBJ2-2, is GAGVSQTPSNKVTEKGKYVELRCDPISGHTALYWYRQSLGQGPEFLIYFQGTGAADDSGLPNDRFFAVRPEGSVSTLKIQRTERGDSAVYLCASSAQGPNTGELFFGEGSRLTVL.

The rearrangement uses TRBV5-6 and TRBJ1-2; the D is unclear. The V end lost 4 bases, the J end lost 3 bases, and 19 bases lay between the germline ends. Germline lookup yields CDR1 SGHDT and CDR2 YYEEEE. The CDR3 spans 16 residues. In DNA form, the CDR3 reads TGTGCCAGCAGCCGCCCGTACAGCTGGCACGACTATGGCTACACCTTC. The encoded protein is CASSRPYSWHDYGYTF.

The chain uses TRBV4-1 and TRBJ1-2; D call uncertain. Trimming left V 1 base short and J 7 bases short, with 7 bases between. CDR1 is MGHRA and CDR2 is YSYEKL in the germline V gene. The CDR3 contains 12 residues. The CDR3 nucleotides are TGCGCCAGCAGCCAAGTAACGCGTGGCTACACCTTC. Its translation: CASSQVTRGYTF.

This chain joins TRBV24-1 and TRBJ1-2; TRBD1 might be the D (6 bases). CDR1 and CDR2 from the germline V gene are KGHDR and SFDVKD. The CDR3 covers 14 residues. With 3 bases removed from V and 8 bases from J, the gap between germline ends came to 15 bases. CDR3 protein: CATSDPGTLEGYTF. DNA of the CDR3: TGTGCCACCAGTGATCCGGGGACATTGGAAGGCTACACCTTC.

This clone was recorded a few times. The rearrangement links TRBV9 to TRBJ1-6, with D possibly matching TRBD1 (5 bases). Trimming shortened V by 4 bases and J by 13 bases, and 21 bases separated the two germline ends. Looked up from germline, CDR1 is SGDLS and CDR2 is YYNGEE. The CDR3 runs 15 residues. CDR3 sequence (DNA): TGTGCCAGCAGCCCCCGAACAGGAGACGCTTCTCCCCTCCACTTT. Translation: CASSPRTGDASPLHF. The full variable domain, in which reference TRBV9 and TRBJ1-6 provide the parts outside the CDR3, is DSGVTQTPKHLITATGQRVTLRCSPRSGDLSVYWYQQSLDQGLQFLIQYYNGEERAKGNILERFSAQQFPDLHSELNLSSLELGDSALYFCASSPRTGDASPLHFGNGTRLTVT.

The rearrangement links TRBV7-3 to TRBJ2-2; TRBD2 is a possible D gene (6 bases). Germline V gene data show CDR1 as SGHTA and CDR2 as FQGTGA. This CDR3 region has 15 residues. Trimming shortened V by 1 base and J by 1 base, and 7 bases separated the two germline ends. CDR3 DNA sequence: TGTGCCAGCAGCTTAAACGGGGGGAACACCGGGGAGCTGTTTTTT. Encoded protein: CASSLNGGNTGELFF.

J is TRBJ1-1 and V is TRBV9, with unresolved D. CDR1 and CDR2 (germline): SGDLS, YYNGEE. Trimming cost V 0 bases and J 1 base, with 13 bases left between them. The CDR3 sequence is 16 residues long. The CDR3 spells CASSVGGSRRNTEAFF. As DNA, the CDR3 is TGTGCCAGCAGCGTAGGTGGGTCCAGGCGGAACACTGAAGCTTTCTTT.

This chain uses TRBV7-9 with TRBJ1-5; D call uncertain. The germline gives CDR1 SEHNR, CDR2 FQNEAQ (reference sequence). Trimming took 1 base from V and 5 from J, leaving 9 bases between them. CDR3 length: 14 amino acids. CDR3 sequence: CASSLGSGDQPQHF. The CDR3 DNA reads as TGTGCCAGCAGCTTAGGATCCGGGGATCAGCCCCAGCATTTT.

The chain recombines TRBV5-1 with TRBJ1-4, with TRBD1 as a possible D gene (6 bases). Germline CDR1 and CDR2: SGHRS and YFSETQ. Trimming took off 7 bases at V and 6 bases at J, with 19 bases between the two ends. This CDR3 has 15 residues. In DNA, the CDR3 is TGCGCCAGCTGCACCTCCGGGGACACACATGAAAAACTGTTTTTT. Protein sequence: CASCTSGDTHEKLFF.

The chain uses TRBV10-1 and TRBJ1-5; tentative D call: TRBD1 (5 bases). The V gene lost 4 bases and the J gene lost 8 bases, with 12 bases spanning the gap. CDR1 WNHNN and CDR2 SYGVQD come from the germline V gene (reference sequence). This CDR3 is built from 13 residues. DNA of the CDR3: TGCGCCAGCAGTGCCCAGGGCGGCAAGCCCCAGCATTTT. Translating gives CASSAQGGKPQHF.

The V call is TRBV6-5, the J call TRBJ2-5; 8 bases are a match to TRBD1. Trimming cost V 2 bases and J 5 bases; bases outside gene matches: 10. The V gene's germline CDR1 is MNHEY and CDR2 SVGAGI. The CDR3 consists of 16 residues. The CDR3 nucleotides read TGTGCCAGCAGTTACCTCCGCACAGGGGGTGGGGAGACCCAGTACTTC. It is translated as CASSYLRTGGGETQYF.

Details on this clone: Other DNA sequences in this specimen translate into the identical CDR3. The chain links TRBV29-1 to TRBJ1-1, with TRBD1 identical over 7 bases. The trim removed 5 bases at V and 4 bases at J, leaving 1 base unmatched. The CDR3 sequence is 11 residues long. Germline V lookup: CDR1 SQVTM, CDR2 ANQGSEA. CDR3: CSVYRGTEAFF. CDR3 nucleotides: TGCAGCGTTTACAGGGGCACTGAAGCTTTCTTT.

The V and J genes are TRBV9 and TRBJ2-1; the match to TRBD2 covers 11 bases. The V gene's germline CDR1 is SGDLS and CDR2 YYNGEE. This CDR3 is built from 16 residues. V lost 2 bases, J lost 7 bases, and 8 bases stayed unmatched. For the CDR3, the DNA is TGTGCCAGCAGCGTGGGACATAGCGGGAGGGCAAATGAGCAGTTCTTC. As protein: CASSVGHSGRANEQFF.

The gene calls are TRBV7-2 and TRBJ2-1, with 8 positions matching TRBD2. Germline trimming cut 4 bases from V and 6 bases from J; bases unmatched to any gene: 5. CDR1 SGHTA and CDR2 FQGNSA come from the germline V gene. The CDR3 extends over 14 amino acids. This CDR3 is CASSSRTSSNEQFF. The CDR3 coding sequence is TGTGCCAGCAGCTCCAGGACTAGCAGCAATGAGCAGTTCTTC.